This TCR beta chain was identified during a study of OX40 agonist ivuxolimab in advanced cancers. About the study: Patients were infused with ivuxolimab every 2 weeks at 0.01 to 10 mg/kg. Antecedent anti-PD-1, anti-PD-L1 or anti-CTLA-4 therapy was permissible, with roughly 36% having received some.

Produced via immunoSEQ multiplex PCR; TCRdb's table is partial and in-frame only. This sample has tens of thousands of clones, with 75% to 85% found just once. Trimming left V 2 bases short and J 8 bases short, with 7 bases between. Germline lookup yields CDR1 SNHLY and CDR2 FYNNEI. This CDR3 has 12 amino acids. Source: CD4+ or CD8+ T cells sorted from blood, taken in a trial of the OX40 agonist ivuxolimab. This receptor was taken from an adult with an advanced solid tumor such as melanoma, head and neck, liver or kidney cancer. This chain links TRBV2 with TRBJ2-1, with D unclear. The CDR3 DNA follows: TGTGCCAGCAGTGAACAAGCCCATGAGCAGTTCTTC. Its translation: CASSEQAHEQFF.